This T cell receptor (beta chain) came from a study of cytomegalovirus exposure and HLA in healthy donors. The CDR3 length is 15 residues. Germline-derived CDR1 and CDR2 are LNHDA and SQIVND (reference sequence). Trimming left V 7 bases short and J 2 bases short, with 16 bases between. Use of 60 Vbeta and 13 Jbeta primers characterized the PCR. Data came from immunoSEQ multiplex PCR; TCRdb stores just in-frame clones and leaves some out. The repertoire holds roughly 150,000 clones, with approximately 85% as singletons. J is TRBJ2-3 and V is TRBV19; tentatively, D is TRBD2 (5 bases). The material sequenced was PBMCs. This TCR derives from a girl aged 2 to 9 in good health and CMV-seropositive. CDR3 sequence reads: CASTSGGSYTDTQYF. The CDR3 DNA is TGTGCCAGTACCTCTGGCGGGTCTTACACAGATACGCAGTATTTT.